The sequence of this T cell receptor beta chain was determined in a study of identical twins. Remarks on this clonotype: The target antigen is unknown.

One entry per CDR3 protein results from TCRdb running MiXCR on the 5' RACE reads. Of hundreds of thousands of distinct CDR3 sequences listed, around 5.7% are singletons. Study-level results: Insertions were fewer in abundant cord blood beta clonotypes, whereas memory repertoires showed none of this pattern.

CDR3 length equals 18 residues. V lost 0 bases and J 0 bases, leaving 16 bases between the germline ends. Per the germline V gene, CDR1 is LGHNA and CDR2 is YSLEER. Each donor was a healthy Caucasian. The sequencing sample was made of naive T cells sorted from blood. The sequence was obtained from a man in his late teens or twenties in good health. The rearrangement joins TRBV4-3 to TRBJ2-3; D unresolved. CDR3 region: CASSQDSILDLSTDTQYF. CDR3 coding DNA: TGCGCCAGCAGCCAAGATTCCATCCTGGACCTGAGCACAGATACGCAGTATTTT.